The clone carrying this TCR beta chain was observed at least ten times. Its target is unknown. The data are from a study of T cells in Graves' hyperthyroidism and ophthalmopathy. Study-level findings and limits: Blood also carried most thyroid clonotypes expanded above 0.001. The model made its ophthalmopathy prediction, and onset followed a median approximately six months later.

For the diagnoses, clinical symptoms, serum thyroxine and TRAb, thyroid ultrasound and orbital computed tomography were used. The PBMCs had their origin in around 9.1 ml of fresh peripheral blood. Amplified regions were TCR beta CDR3 sequences from RNA transcripts. The study used the HTBI primer set for a first-round RT-PCR of the TCR CDR3. TCRdb passed the multiplex PCR reads through MiXCR, listing each CDR3 protein once. The sample yields some 600,000 distinct CDR3 sequences, roughly 14% seen once. This receptor was taken from a woman aged 30 to 39 with Graves' hyperthyroidism that later progressed to Graves' ophthalmopathy. Source material: blood.

The DNA of the CDR3 is TGCAGTGCTAGAGATCATCGGGCCCGATCCTACGAGCAGTACTTC. Its translation is CSARDHRARSYEQYF. V is TRBV20-1 and J is TRBJ2-7; D not certain. V was trimmed by 0 bases and J by 1 base, leaving 13 bases between them. This CDR3 spans 15 amino acids. Germline V gene data show CDR1 as DFQATT and CDR2 as SNEGSKA (reference sequence).